The 7 T cell receptor beta chains given below trace back to one sample, sequenced in a study of CD8 T cells in Susac syndrome. Reverse transcription of roughly 0.45 to 1 ug RNA was carried out with random hexamers. One entry per CDR3 protein, called by TCRdb with MiXCR from the immunoSEQ multiplex PCR reads. The profile shows more than 250,000 distinct CDR3 sequences, 90% to 95% of them singletons. The sample consisted of CD4+ T cells from PBMCs. These receptors came from a human donor with multiple sclerosis.

The chain recombines TRBV18 with TRBJ1-3; D gene unclear. This CDR3 is built from 16 residues. CDR1 KGHSH and CDR2 LQKENI come from the germline V gene. Trimming pared 3 bases from V and 0 bases from J, leaving 12 bases between. CDR3 region: CASSPISLDSGNTIYF. CDR3 DNA: TGTGCCAGCTCACCGATCTCCCTAGACTCTGGAAACACCATATATTTT.

The rearrangement joins TRBV9 to TRBJ2-5; maybe TRBD2 (6 bases). This CDR3 is 14 amino acids long. V was trimmed by 2 bases and J by 5 bases, leaving 13 bases between them. Germline assignment: CDR1 SGDLS and CDR2 YYNGEE. This CDR3 is CASSVGSGWETQYF. The CDR3, as DNA: TGTGCCAGCAGCGTCGGGAGTGGGTGGGAGACCCAGTACTTC. The variable domain in full, completed from reference TRBV9 and TRBJ2-5, reads DSGVTQTPKHLITATGQRVTLRCSPRSGDLSVYWYQQSLDQGLQFLIQYYNGEERAKGNILERFSAQQFPDLHSELNLSSLELGDSALYFCASSVGSGWETQYFGPGTRLLVL.

This chain links TRBV18 with TRBJ2-2; tentative D call: TRBD2 (6 bases). From germline, CDR1 is KGHSH and CDR2 LQKENI. The ends were cut back, 2 bases at V and 5 bases at J, with 9 bases in the middle. This CDR3 comprises 14 residues. In DNA, the CDR3 is TGTGCCAGCTCACCAGACCGGGGGACCGGGGAGCTGTTTTTT. Its translation is CASSPDRGTGELFF.

The chain is built from TRBV20-1 and TRBJ2-5; tentative D call: TRBD2 (6 bases). V lost 0 bases and J 4 bases, leaving 15 bases between the germline ends. The CDR3 is 15 residues long. Germline loops: CDR1 DFQATT, CDR2 SNEGSKA (reference sequence). The CDR3 nucleotides read TGCAGTGCTAGAGATACGGGCGGGGCTCTAGAGACCCAGTACTTC. Its translation is CSARDTGGALETQYF.

This chain uses TRBV5-6 with TRBJ2-7, with 10 bases that match TRBD2. Germline V gives CDR1 SGHDT, CDR2 YYEEEE. This CDR3 comprises 16 residues. The ends lost 4 bases at V and 2 bases at J; junction bases unmatched: 9. CDR3 residues: CASSLYGLAEPYEQYF. The CDR3 DNA reads TGTGCCAGCAGCCTATACGGACTAGCGGAACCCTACGAGCAGTACTTC.

The V call is TRBV2, the J call TRBJ1-6; tentatively, D is TRBD1 (5 bases). The CDR3 loop spans 14 amino acids. From germline, CDR1 is SNHLY and CDR2 FYNNEI. V lost 3 bases and J 4 bases, leaving 7 bases between the germline ends. CDR3 region: CASSDQGYNSPLHF. Written as DNA, the CDR3 is TGTGCCAGCAGTGATCAGGGTTATAATTCACCCCTCCACTTT.

This chain joins TRBV5-6 and TRBJ1-1; D remains ambiguous. The CDR3 totals 17 residues. The V and J ends lost 2 bases and 1 base respectively, with 18 bases between them. Germline V gene sequence: CDR1 SGHDT, CDR2 YYEEEE. This chain's CDR3 is CASSFGLERAGNTEAFF. For the CDR3, the DNA is TGTGCCAGCAGCTTTGGGCTCGAGAGGGCGGGGAACACTGAAGCTTTCTTT.